The rows below give T cell receptor beta chains drawn from one sample of a study of identical twins. TCRdb recomputed calls from the 5' RACE reads with MiXCR, one row per CDR3 protein. The data contain roughly 480,000 distinct CDR3 sequences, 20% to 25% of them singletons. Separately, the same data were catalogued under a study of T cells expressing NK-cell markers.

The specimen was CD4+ T cells sorted from blood. The receptors were sampled from a woman younger than 35 in good health. Each CDR3 is given with its conserved first and last residue. A D gene is named only where the DNA matches it firmly. Clone size is shown for a subset of rows, as once, few, many or a class of expanded clone.

. TRBJ2-7 . TRBV2 CASGDRHEQYF TGTGCCAGCGGGGACCGACACGAGCAGTACTTC
TRBD1 TRBJ2-4 . TRBV11-2 CASSPGQGRNIQYF TGTGCCAGCAGCCCGGGACAGGGGCGGAACATTCAGTACTTC
. TRBJ2-3 few TRBV20-1 CSAPRRGSSTDTQYF TGCAGTGCTCCTAGGAGGGGCTCTAGCACAGATACGCAGTATTTT
. TRBJ2-7 . TRBV7-2 CASSLKGGGEQYF TGTGCCAGCAGCTTAAAGGGGGGCGGCGAGCAGTACTTC
. TRBJ2-7 few TRBV3-1 CASSQVQGFYEQYF TGTGCCAGCAGCCAGGTACAGGGATTCTACGAGCAGTACTTC
. TRBJ2-1 . TRBV20-1 CSAGTQRNEQFF TGCAGTGCCGGCACGCAGCGGAATGAGCAGTTCTTC
TRBD1 TRBJ1-5 . TRBV6-5 CASSSTGAYSNQPQHF TGTGCCAGCAGTTCGACAGGGGCGTATAGCAATCAGCCCCAGCATTTT
. TRBJ2-4 . TRBV5-1 CASSLGPVAKNIQYF TGCGCCAGCAGCTTAGGTCCTGTGGCCAAAAACATTCAGTACTTC
. TRBJ1-6 . TRBV6-5 CASSYDPWNSPLHF TGTGCCAGCAGTTACGACCCTTGGAATTCACCCCTCCACTTT
TRBD2 TRBJ2-1 . TRBV18 CASSPRGAGGPEEQFF TGTGCCAGCTCACCCCGAGGGGCGGGAGGGCCAGAGGAGCAGTTCTTC
TRBD1 TRBJ1-5 many TRBV2 CASRHGQGYQPQHF TGTGCCAGCAGACACGGACAGGGTTATCAGCCCCAGCATTTT
. TRBJ2-1 . TRBV12-3/TRBV12-4 CASSARLGSNNEQFF TGTGCCAGCAGTGCCCGACTAGGTTCGAACAATGAGCAGTTCTTC
. TRBJ2-3 . TRBV7-2 CASSLKAGRTDTQYF TGTGCCAGCAGCTTAAAGGCAGGGAGGACAGATACGCAGTATTTT
. TRBJ2-1 few TRBV5-5 CASSLIPLAPQFF TGTGCCAGCAGCCTAATCCCACTAGCTCCGCAGTTCTTC
TRBD1 TRBJ1-5 . TRBV12-3/TRBV12-4 CASSRGQGPNQPQHF TGTGCCAGCAGTCGCGGACAGGGACCCAATCAGCCCCAGCATTTT
. TRBJ1-3 many TRBV6-5 CASSYDGNTIYF TGTGCCAGCAGTTACGATGGAAACACCATATATTTT
. TRBJ1-2 . TRBV4-3 CASSQAHGGAHYGYTF TGCGCCAGCAGCCAGGCTCACGGAGGCGCGCACTATGGCTACACCTTC
. TRBJ2-3 . TRBV11-3 CASSLTPGDTQYF TGTGCCAGCAGCCTTACCCCGGGGGATACGCAGTATTTT
. TRBJ1-2 many TRBV12-3/TRBV12-4 CASSKDSTNYGYTF TGTGCCAGCAGTAAGGACAGCACTAACTATGGCTACACCTTC
TRBD1 TRBJ2-7 many TRBV6-1 CASQKRQGLSYEQYF TGTGCCAGCCAAAAAAGACAGGGGCTTTCCTACGAGCAGTACTTC
. TRBJ2-4 . TRBV30 CASGARRAKNIQYF TGTGCCTCCGGCGCCCGGAGGGCCAAAAACATTCAGTACTTC
TRBD2 TRBJ2-5 . TRBV20-1 CSAIRTSGVETQYF TGCAGTGCTATCAGGACTAGCGGGGTGGAGACCCAGTACTTC
TRBD1 TRBJ2-7 few TRBV18 CASSQDRVTYEQYF TGTGCCAGCTCGCAGGACAGGGTAACCTACGAGCAGTACTTC
. TRBJ2-7 . TRBV5-1 CASSSGTVVSYEQYF TGCGCCAGCAGCTCGGGTACAGTTGTCTCCTACGAGCAGTACTTC
TRBD2 TRBJ2-1 few TRBV6-2/TRBV6-3 CASTPGLAVLINEQFF TGTGCCAGCACCCCGGGACTAGCGGTCCTCATCAATGAGCAGTTCTTC
. TRBJ1-2 . TRBV20-1 CSARDHRGGGGYTF TGCAGTGCTAGAGATCATAGAGGGGGGGGTGGCTACACCTTC
. TRBJ2-7 few TRBV5-1 CASSKVAYEQYF TGCGCCAGCAGCAAAGTGGCCTACGAGCAGTACTTC
. TRBJ2-2 . TRBV12-3/TRBV12-4 CASSFYGELFF TGTGCCAGCAGTTTCTACGGGGAGCTGTTTTTT
. TRBJ2-5 . TRBV7-2 CASSSSFSGGQETQYF TGTGCCAGCAGCTCCTCGTTTAGCGGAGGCCAAGAGACCCAGTACTTC
TRBD1 TRBJ2-7 few TRBV20-1 CSARGDRSWEQYF TGCAGTGCTAGAGGGGACAGGTCGTGGGAGCAGTACTTC
. TRBJ1-3 . TRBV7-9 CASSRPALSGNTIYF TGTGCCAGCAGCCGCCCGGCCCTCTCTGGAAACACCATATATTTT
. TRBJ2-3 . TRBV7-4 CASSLPTLWLGTDTQYF TGTGCCAGCAGCTTACCAACCCTGTGGCTGGGCACAGATACGCAGTATTTT
TRBD2 TRBJ2-3 . TRBV20-1 CSACRLAGPPDTQYF TGCAGTGCTTGCCGACTAGCGGGGCCCCCGGATACGCAGTATTTT
TRBD2 TRBJ2-2 few TRBV25-1 CASSASGRYTGELFF TGTGCCAGCAGTGCTAGCGGGAGGTATACCGGGGAGCTGTTTTTT
. TRBJ2-3 . TRBV20-1 CSGDYEGTDTQYF TGCAGTGGGGATTACGAGGGCACAGATACGCAGTATTTT
. TRBJ1-5 . TRBV2 CASSSRGGSNQPQHF TGTGCCAGCAGCTCTAGGGGGGGAAGCAATCAGCCCCAGCATTTT
. TRBJ2-1 . TRBV4-3 CASSQEIGADNEQFF TGCGCCAGCAGCCAGGAAATTGGCGCGGACAATGAGCAGTTCTTC
. TRBJ2-1 many TRBV20-1 CSSRPYNEQFF TGCAGTTCTAGGCCGTACAATGAGCAGTTCTTC
. TRBJ2-7 . TRBV20-1 CSARGRVVYEQYF TGCAGTGCTAGAGGACGTGTAGTCTACGAGCAGTACTTC